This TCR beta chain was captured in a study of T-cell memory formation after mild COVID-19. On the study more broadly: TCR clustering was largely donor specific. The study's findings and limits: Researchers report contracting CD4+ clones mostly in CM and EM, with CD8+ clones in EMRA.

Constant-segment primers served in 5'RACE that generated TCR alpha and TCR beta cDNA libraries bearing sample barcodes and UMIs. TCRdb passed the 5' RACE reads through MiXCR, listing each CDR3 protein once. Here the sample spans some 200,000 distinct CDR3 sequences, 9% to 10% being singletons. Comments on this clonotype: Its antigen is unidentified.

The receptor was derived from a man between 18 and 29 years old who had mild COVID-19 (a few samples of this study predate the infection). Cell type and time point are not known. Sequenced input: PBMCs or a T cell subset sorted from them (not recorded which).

CDR3 in amino acids: CASSYTGNSYEQYF. CDR3 in DNA: TGTGCCAGCAGTTACACCGGGAACTCCTACGAGCAGTACTTC. The J gene is TRBJ2-7, the V gene TRBV6-5, with D possibly TRBD2 on 5 matching bases. CDR1 is MNHEY, CDR2 SVGAGI, per germline. The length of the CDR3 is 14 residues. V was clipped by 2 bases and J by 0 bases, with 8 bases between them.